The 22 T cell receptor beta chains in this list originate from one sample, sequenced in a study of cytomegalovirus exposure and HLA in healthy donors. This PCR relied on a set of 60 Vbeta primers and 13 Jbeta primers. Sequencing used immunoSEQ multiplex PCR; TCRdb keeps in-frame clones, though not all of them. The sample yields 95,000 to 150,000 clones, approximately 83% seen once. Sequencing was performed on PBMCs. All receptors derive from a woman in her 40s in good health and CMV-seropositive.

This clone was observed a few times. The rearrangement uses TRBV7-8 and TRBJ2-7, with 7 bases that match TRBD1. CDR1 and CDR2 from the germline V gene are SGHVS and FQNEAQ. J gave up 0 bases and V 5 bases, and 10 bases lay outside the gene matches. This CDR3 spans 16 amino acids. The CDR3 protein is CASSGRGGPSSYEQYF. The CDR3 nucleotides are TGTGCCAGCAGCGGGAGAGGGGGCCCCAGCTCCTACGAGCAGTACTTC.

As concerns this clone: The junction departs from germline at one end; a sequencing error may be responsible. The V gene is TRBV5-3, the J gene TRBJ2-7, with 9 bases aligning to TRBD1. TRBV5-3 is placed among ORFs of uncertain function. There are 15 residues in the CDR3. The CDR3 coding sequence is TGTGCCAGAAGCTTTATGACAGGGGGTCGGTACGGGCAGTACTTC. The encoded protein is CARSFMTGGRYGQYF.

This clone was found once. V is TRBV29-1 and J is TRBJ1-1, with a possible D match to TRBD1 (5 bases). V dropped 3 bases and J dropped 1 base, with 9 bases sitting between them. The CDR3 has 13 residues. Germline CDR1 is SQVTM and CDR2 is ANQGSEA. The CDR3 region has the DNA TGCAGCGTTGAGGGCGGGGGGAACACTGAAGCTTTCTTT. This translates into CSVEGGGNTEAFF.

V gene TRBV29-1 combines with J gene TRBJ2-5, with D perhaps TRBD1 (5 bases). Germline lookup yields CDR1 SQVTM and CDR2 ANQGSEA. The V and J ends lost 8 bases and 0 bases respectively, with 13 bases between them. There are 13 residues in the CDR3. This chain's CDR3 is CSCGRAYQETQYF. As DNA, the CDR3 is TGCAGCTGTGGCAGGGCCTACCAAGAGACCCAGTACTTC.

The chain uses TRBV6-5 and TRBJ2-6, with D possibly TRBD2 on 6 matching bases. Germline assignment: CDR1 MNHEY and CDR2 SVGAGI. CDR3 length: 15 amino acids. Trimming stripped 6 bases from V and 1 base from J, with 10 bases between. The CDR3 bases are TGTGCCAGCAGCCTGGGACTTTCTGGGGCCAACGTCCTGACTTTC. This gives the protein CASSLGLSGANVLTF.

This CDR3 is CSVGEQGELAFF. In DNA form, the CDR3 reads TGCAGCGTTGGAGAACAGGGTGAATTAGCTTTCTTT. This chain uses TRBV29-1 with TRBJ1-1, with a tentative D call TRBD1 (6 bases). The V gene lost 4 bases and the J gene lost 10 bases, with 16 bases spanning the gap. The CDR3 has 12 amino acids. CDR1 is SQVTM and CDR2 is ANQGSEA in the germline V gene. The full variable domain, with the rest looked up from reference TRBV29-1 and TRBJ1-1, is SAVISQKPSRDICQRGTSLTIQCQVDSQVTMMFWYRQQPGQSLTLIATANQGSEATYESGFVIDKFPISRPNLTFSTLTVSNMSPEDSSIYLCSVGEQGELAFFGQGTRLTVV.

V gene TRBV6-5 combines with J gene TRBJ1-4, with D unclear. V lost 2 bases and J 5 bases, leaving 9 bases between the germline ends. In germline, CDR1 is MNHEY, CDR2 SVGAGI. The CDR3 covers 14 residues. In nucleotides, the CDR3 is TGTGCCAGCAGTTACCAGATCGTCAATGAAAAACTGTTTTTT. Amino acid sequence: CASSYQIVNEKLFF.

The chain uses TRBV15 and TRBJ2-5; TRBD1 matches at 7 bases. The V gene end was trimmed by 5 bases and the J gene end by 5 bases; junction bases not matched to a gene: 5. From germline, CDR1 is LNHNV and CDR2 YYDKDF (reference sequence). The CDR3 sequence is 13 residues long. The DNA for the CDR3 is TGTGCCACCAGCCGACAGGGCCCGGAGACCCAGTACTTC. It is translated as CATSRQGPETQYF.

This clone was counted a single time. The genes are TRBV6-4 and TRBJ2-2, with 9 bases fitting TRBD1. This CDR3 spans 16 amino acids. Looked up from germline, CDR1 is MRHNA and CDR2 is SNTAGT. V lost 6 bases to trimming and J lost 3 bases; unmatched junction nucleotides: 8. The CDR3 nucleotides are TGTGCCAGCAGACTCACCGGGACAGGGTACACCGGGGAGCTGTTTTTT. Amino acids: CASRLTGTGYTGELFF.

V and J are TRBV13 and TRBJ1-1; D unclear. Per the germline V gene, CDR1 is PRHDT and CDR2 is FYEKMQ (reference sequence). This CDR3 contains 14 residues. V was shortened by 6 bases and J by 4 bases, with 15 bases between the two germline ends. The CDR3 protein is CASRRAGRTTEAFF. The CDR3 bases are TGTGCCAGCAGACGAGCGGGGAGGACCACTGAAGCTTTCTTT.

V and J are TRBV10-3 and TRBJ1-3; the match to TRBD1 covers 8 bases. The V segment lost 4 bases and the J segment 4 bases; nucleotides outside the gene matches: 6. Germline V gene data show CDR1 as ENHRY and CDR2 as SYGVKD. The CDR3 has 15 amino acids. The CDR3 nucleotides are TGTGCCATCAGTGGGGTCAGGGGGCCCGGAAACACCATATATTTT. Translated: CAISGVRGPGNTIYF.

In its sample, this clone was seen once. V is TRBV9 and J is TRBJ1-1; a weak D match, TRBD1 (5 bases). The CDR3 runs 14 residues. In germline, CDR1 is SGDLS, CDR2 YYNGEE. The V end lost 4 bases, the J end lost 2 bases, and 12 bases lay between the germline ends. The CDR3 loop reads CASSIMDTNTEAFF. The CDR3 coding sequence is TGTGCCAGCAGCATTATGGACACAAACACTGAAGCTTTCTTT.

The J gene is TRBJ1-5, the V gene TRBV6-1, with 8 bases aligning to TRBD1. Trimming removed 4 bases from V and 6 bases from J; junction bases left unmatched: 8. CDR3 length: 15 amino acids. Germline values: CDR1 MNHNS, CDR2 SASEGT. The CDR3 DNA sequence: TGTGCCAGCAGTGGTACTGGACAGGGAGGTCAGCCCCAGCATTTT. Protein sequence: CASSGTGQGGQPQHF.

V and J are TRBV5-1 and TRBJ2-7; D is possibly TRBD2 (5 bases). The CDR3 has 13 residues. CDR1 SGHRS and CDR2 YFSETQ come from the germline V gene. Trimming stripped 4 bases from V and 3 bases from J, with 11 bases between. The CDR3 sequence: CASSRGRDYEQYF. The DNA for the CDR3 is TGCGCCAGCAGCCGAGGGCGAGACTACGAGCAGTACTTC.

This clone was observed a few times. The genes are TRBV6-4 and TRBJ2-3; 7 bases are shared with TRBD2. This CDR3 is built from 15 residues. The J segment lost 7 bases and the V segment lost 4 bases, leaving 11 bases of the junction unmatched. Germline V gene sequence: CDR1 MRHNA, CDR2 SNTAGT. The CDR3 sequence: CASSGSSGRANTQYF. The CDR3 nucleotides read TGTGCCAGCAGTGGTTCTAGCGGAAGGGCGAATACGCAGTATTTT.

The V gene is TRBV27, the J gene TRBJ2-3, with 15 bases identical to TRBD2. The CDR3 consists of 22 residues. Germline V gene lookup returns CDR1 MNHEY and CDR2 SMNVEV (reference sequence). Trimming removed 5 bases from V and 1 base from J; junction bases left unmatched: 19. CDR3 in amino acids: CASSPNPGWGLAGGTGTDTQYF. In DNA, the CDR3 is TGTGCCAGCAGTCCAAACCCGGGTTGGGGACTAGCGGGAGGTACTGGCACAGATACGCAGTATTTT.

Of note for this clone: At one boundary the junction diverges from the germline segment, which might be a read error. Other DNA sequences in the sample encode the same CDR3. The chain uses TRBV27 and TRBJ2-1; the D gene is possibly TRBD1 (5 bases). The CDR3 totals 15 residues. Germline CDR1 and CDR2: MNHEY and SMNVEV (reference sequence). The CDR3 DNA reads TGCGCCAGCAGTTTATCGGCTGGGGCCTGGAGTGAGCAGTTCTTC. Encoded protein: CASSLSAGAWSEQFF.

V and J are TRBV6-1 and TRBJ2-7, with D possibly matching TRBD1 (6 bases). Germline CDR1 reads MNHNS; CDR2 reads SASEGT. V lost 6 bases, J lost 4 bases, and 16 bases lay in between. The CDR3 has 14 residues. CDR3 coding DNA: TGTGCCAGCAGGGCAGGGGCCAAATTTTACGAGCAGTACTTC. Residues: CASRAGAKFYEQYF.

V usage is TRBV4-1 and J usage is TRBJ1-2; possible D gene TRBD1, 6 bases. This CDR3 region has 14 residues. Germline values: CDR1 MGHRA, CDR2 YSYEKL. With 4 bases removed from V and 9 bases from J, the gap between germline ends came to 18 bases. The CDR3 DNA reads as TGCGCCAGCAGCCTTCCTGAACAGGGTTTTAGCTACACCTTC. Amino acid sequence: CASSLPEQGFSYTF.

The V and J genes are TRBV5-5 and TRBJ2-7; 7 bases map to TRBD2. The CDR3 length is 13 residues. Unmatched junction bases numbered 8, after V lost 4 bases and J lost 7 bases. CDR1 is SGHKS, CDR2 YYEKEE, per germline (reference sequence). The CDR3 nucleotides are TGTGCCAGCAGCAGGGGACTATCGGGGGAGCAGTACTTC. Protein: CASSRGLSGEQYF.

CDR3 bases: TGTGCCAGCAGTGGACAGCCCACTTCGGAGTTCTTC. It specifies CASSGQPTSEFF. This rearrangement joins TRBV2 to TRBJ2-1; the D gene is possibly TRBD1 (5 bases). Trimming took off 4 bases at V and 14 bases at J, with 15 bases between the two ends. Germline lookup yields CDR1 SNHLY and CDR2 FYNNEI. The CDR3 is made up of 12 amino acids. Based on the CDR3 plus reference TRBV2 and TRBJ2-1, the full variable domain is EPEVTQTPSHQVTQMGQEVILRCVPISNHLYFYWYRQILGQKVEFLVSFYNNEISEKSEIFDDQFSVERPDGSNFTLKIRSTKLEDSAMYFCASSGQPTSEFFGPGTRLTVL.

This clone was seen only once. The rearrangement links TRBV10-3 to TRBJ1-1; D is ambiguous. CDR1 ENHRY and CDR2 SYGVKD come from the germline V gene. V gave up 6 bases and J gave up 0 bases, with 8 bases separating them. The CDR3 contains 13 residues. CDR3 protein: CAIRADMNTEAFF. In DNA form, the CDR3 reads TGTGCCATCAGAGCCGACATGAACACTGAAGCTTTCTTT.